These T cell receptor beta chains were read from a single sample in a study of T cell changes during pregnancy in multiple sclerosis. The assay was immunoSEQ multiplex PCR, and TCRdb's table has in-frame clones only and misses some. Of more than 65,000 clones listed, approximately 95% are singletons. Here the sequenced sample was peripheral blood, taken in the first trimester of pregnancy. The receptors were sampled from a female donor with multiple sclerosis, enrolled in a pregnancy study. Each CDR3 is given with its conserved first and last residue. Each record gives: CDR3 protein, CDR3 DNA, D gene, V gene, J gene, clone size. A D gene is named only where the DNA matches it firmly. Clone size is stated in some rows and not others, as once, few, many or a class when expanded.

CDR3aa: CASHPTRTGVAFF
CDR3nt: TGTGCCAGCCATCCGACCAGAACAGGGGTGGCTTTCTTT
d_gene: TRBD1
v_gene: TRBV27
j_gene: TRBJ1-1
abundance: -

CDR3aa: CASSLYGLAGGRGTDTQYF
CDR3nt: TGTGCCAGCAGTTTATATGGACTAGCGGGAGGCAGGGGCACAGATACGCAGTATTTT
d_gene: TRBD2
v_gene: TRBV27
j_gene: TRBJ2-3
abundance: -

CDR3aa: CSVEGGGHYGYTF
CDR3nt: TGCAGCGTTGAAGGGGGAGGGCACTATGGCTACACCTTC
d_gene: -
v_gene: TRBV29-1
j_gene: TRBJ1-2
abundance: -

CDR3aa: CASSQDGSRRQGEQFF
CDR3nt: TGTGCCAGCAGCCAAGATGGGTCTCGCCGACAGGGTGAGCAGTTCTTC
d_gene: TRBD1
v_gene: TRBV14
j_gene: TRBJ2-1
abundance: -

CDR3aa: CASSPGGLGYGYTF
CDR3nt: TGTGCCAGCAGCCCGGGGGGCCTCGGCTATGGCTACACCTTC
d_gene: -
v_gene: TRBV7-2
j_gene: TRBJ1-2
abundance: many

CDR3aa: CASSPPGQIGNTIYF
CDR3nt: TGTGCCAGCTCACCGCCGGGACAAATTGGAAACACCATATATTTT
d_gene: -
v_gene: TRBV18
j_gene: TRBJ1-3
abundance: once

CDR3aa: CASSIGSRGTFYF
CDR3nt: TGTGCCAGTAGTATAGGCAGTAGGGGGACCTTCTACTTC
d_gene: -
v_gene: TRBV19
j_gene: TRBJ2-5
abundance: -

CDR3aa: CSPYDGVGEQFF
CDR3nt: TGCAGCCCCTATGACGGGGTCGGTGAGCAGTTCTTC
d_gene: -
v_gene: TRBV29-1
j_gene: TRBJ2-1
abundance: -

CDR3aa: CSVEGGTGKYEQYF
CDR3nt: TGCAGCGTTGAAGGTGGGACAGGGAAGTACGAGCAGTACTTC
d_gene: TRBD1
v_gene: TRBV29-1
j_gene: TRBJ2-7
abundance: once

CDR3aa: CASSPQGDGAYEQYF
CDR3nt: TGTGCCAGTAGTCCGCAGGGGGATGGGGCTTACGAGCAGTACTTC
d_gene: TRBD1
v_gene: TRBV19
j_gene: TRBJ2-7
abundance: -

CDR3aa: CASSTFRSGGIPTEAFF
CDR3nt: TGTGCCAGTAGTACATTCCGTTCAGGGGGGATCCCGACTGAAGCTTTCTTT
d_gene: TRBD1
v_gene: TRBV19
j_gene: TRBJ1-1
abundance: -

CDR3aa: CASSRGLAGVDEQFF
CDR3nt: TGTGCCAGCAGCCGTGGATTGGCGGGAGTAGATGAGCAGTTCTTC
d_gene: TRBD2
v_gene: TRBV14
j_gene: TRBJ2-1
abundance: -

CDR3aa: CASSRGPYEQYF
CDR3nt: TGTGCCTCTTCGAGGGGGCCCTACGAGCAGTACTTC
d_gene: TRBD1
v_gene: TRBV9
j_gene: TRBJ2-7
abundance: -

CDR3aa: CASSRTSDGSYEQYF
CDR3nt: TGCGCCAGCAGCCGAACCTCGGACGGGAGCTACGAGCAGTACTTC
d_gene: -
v_gene: TRBV4-3
j_gene: TRBJ2-7
abundance: -

CDR3aa: CASTPSRGLTSTDTQYF
CDR3nt: TGTGCCAGCACCCCCAGTAGGGGGCTAACTAGCACAGATACGCAGTATTTT
d_gene: TRBD1
v_gene: TRBV7-2
j_gene: TRBJ2-3
abundance: -

CDR3aa: CASKMGLAGGRQDTQYF
CDR3nt: TGTGCCAGCAAGATGGGACTAGCGGGGGGGAGACAAGATACGCAGTATTTT
d_gene: TRBD2
v_gene: TRBV2
j_gene: TRBJ2-3
abundance: once

CDR3aa: CASSSAGQQGTEAFF
CDR3nt: TGTGCCAGCAGCTCCGCAGGACAACAGGGTACTGAAGCTTTCTTT
d_gene: -
v_gene: TRBV7-2
j_gene: TRBJ1-1
abundance: -

CDR3aa: CASSDLGTEAFF
CDR3nt: TGTGCCAGCTCCGACTTGGGCACTGAAGCTTTCTTT
d_gene: -
v_gene: TRBV18
j_gene: TRBJ1-1
abundance: -

CDR3aa: CASSLTSGMKNEQFF
CDR3nt: TGTGCCAGCAGCTTGACTAGCGGGATGAAAAATGAGCAGTTCTTC
d_gene: TRBD2
v_gene: TRBV7-9
j_gene: TRBJ2-1
abundance: -

CDR3aa: CASSLVQWSGNTEAFF
CDR3nt: TGTGCCAGCAGCTTGGTTCAGTGGAGTGGGAACACTGAAGCTTTCTTT
d_gene: -
v_gene: TRBV5-4
j_gene: TRBJ1-1
abundance: -

CDR3aa: CASSLGEQGTAVEQYF
CDR3nt: TGTGCCAGCAGCTTGGGGGAACAGGGAACGGCGGTCGAGCAGTACTTC
d_gene: -
v_gene: TRBV5-4
j_gene: TRBJ2-7
abundance: -

CDR3aa: CASTRGTEAFF
CDR3nt: TGTGCCAGCACCAGGGGCACTGAAGCTTTCTTT
d_gene: -
v_gene: TRBV6-5
j_gene: TRBJ1-1
abundance: -

CDR3aa: CASSESPQSGRDGYTF
CDR3nt: TGCGCCAGCAGTGAGTCCCCCCAGAGCGGAAGGGATGGCTACACCTTC
d_gene: -
v_gene: TRBV10-1
j_gene: TRBJ1-2
abundance: -

CDR3aa: CASVLLDPGQGPRDHYF
CDR3nt: TGTGCCAGCGTTCTACTAGACCCCGGACAGGGCCCAAGGGACCATTATTTT
d_gene: TRBD1
v_gene: TRBV27
j_gene: TRBJ1-3
abundance: -

CDR3aa: CASGTRVGEQFF
CDR3nt: TGTGCTAGTGGTACCAGGGTAGGGGAGCAGTTCTTC
d_gene: -
v_gene: TRBV12-5
j_gene: TRBJ2-1
abundance: few

CDR3aa: CASSQEGSNTGELFF
CDR3nt: TGCGCCAGCAGCCAAGAGGGCAGCAACACCGGGGAGCTGTTTTTT
d_gene: -
v_gene: TRBV4-1
j_gene: TRBJ2-2
abundance: -

CDR3aa: CASSSSSGRTDTQYF
CDR3nt: TGTGCCAGCAGCTCCTCCAGCGGGCGCACAGATACGCAGTATTTT
d_gene: -
v_gene: TRBV5-4
j_gene: TRBJ2-3
abundance: -

CDR3aa: CASSRTSGSVQETQYF
CDR3nt: TGCGCCAGCAGCCGGACTAGCGGGAGTGTCCAAGAGACCCAGTACTTC
d_gene: TRBD2
v_gene: TRBV5-1
j_gene: TRBJ2-5
abundance: -

CDR3aa: CASSQGGQGGVNEKLFF
CDR3nt: TGCGCCAGCAGCCAAGGGGGACAGGGGGGCGTCAATGAAAAACTGTTTTTT
d_gene: TRBD1
v_gene: TRBV4-1
j_gene: TRBJ1-4
abundance: -

CDR3aa: CASTTPGFTEAFF
CDR3nt: TGCGCCAGCACGACTCCAGGGTTCACTGAAGCTTTCTTT
d_gene: -
v_gene: TRBV5-1
j_gene: TRBJ1-1
abundance: -

CDR3aa: CASSVGSSSYEQYF
CDR3nt: TGTGCCAGCAGCGTAGGGAGTAGCTCCTACGAGCAGTACTTC
d_gene: -
v_gene: TRBV9
j_gene: TRBJ2-7
abundance: -

CDR3aa: CAISESVGSQETQYF
CDR3nt: TGTGCCATCAGTGAGTCTGTTGGCAGTCAAGAGACCCAGTACTTC
d_gene: -
v_gene: TRBV10-3
j_gene: TRBJ2-5
abundance: -

CDR3aa: CSVLGGDSSYEQYF
CDR3nt: TGCAGCGTCCTAGGGGGCGACAGCTCCTACGAGCAGTACTTC
d_gene: TRBD1
v_gene: TRBV29-1
j_gene: TRBJ2-7
abundance: few

CDR3aa: CSVGTGSSYEQYF
CDR3nt: TGCAGCGTCGGGACAGGGAGCTCCTACGAGCAGTACTTC
d_gene: TRBD1
v_gene: TRBV29-1
j_gene: TRBJ2-7
abundance: -

CDR3aa: CASSPGPGGEQYF
CDR3nt: TGTGCCAGTAGTCCGGGACCGGGAGGCGAGCAGTACTTC
d_gene: TRBD2
v_gene: TRBV19
j_gene: TRBJ2-7
abundance: -

CDR3aa: CASSQEGGLYNEQFF
CDR3nt: TGTGCCAGCAGCCAAGAAGGGGGCCTCTACAATGAGCAGTTCTTC
d_gene: TRBD1
v_gene: TRBV4-2
j_gene: TRBJ2-1
abundance: -

CDR3aa: CASSRRDRAGQPQHF
CDR3nt: TGTGCCAGCAGCCGCCGGGACAGGGCGGGTCAGCCCCAGCATTTT
d_gene: TRBD1
v_gene: TRBV7-2
j_gene: TRBJ1-5
abundance: -

CDR3aa: CASSYDSSGNTIYF
CDR3nt: TGCGCCAGCAGCTATGACAGCTCTGGAAACACCATATATTTT
d_gene: -
v_gene: TRBV5-1
j_gene: TRBJ1-3
abundance: -

CDR3aa: CASSFRGRDMNTEAFF
CDR3nt: TGTGCCAGCAGTTTCAGGGGACGGGATATGAACACTGAAGCTTTCTTT
d_gene: -
v_gene: TRBV6-5
j_gene: TRBJ1-1
abundance: -

CDR3aa: CASSLRGRGLTEAFF
CDR3nt: TGTGCCAGCAGCTTACGAGGCAGGGGGCTTACTGAAGCTTTCTTT
d_gene: TRBD1
v_gene: TRBV13
j_gene: TRBJ1-1
abundance: -

CDR3aa: CASSVGRAGITYNEQFF
CDR3nt: TGTGCCAGCAGCGTAGGGCGGGCGGGGATCACCTACAATGAGCAGTTCTTC
d_gene: -
v_gene: TRBV9
j_gene: TRBJ2-1
abundance: -